A selection of T cell receptor beta chains follows, all from one sample in a study of identical twins. Via MiXCR, TCRdb re-called the 5' RACE reads, giving one row per CDR3 protein. This sample has about 190,000 distinct CDR3 sequences; approximately 15% occur once, and the top ten carry around 40%. This same sample was also taken into another study, of T cells expressing NK-cell markers.

The sample comprised CD8+ T cells sorted from blood. The receptors derive from a woman under 30 in good health. Both conserved end residues are part of each CDR3. The D gene is left open where the match is weak. The size of a clone is reported for some rows only, either as once, few or many, or as a class for expanded clones.

clone size: few
V gene: TRBV6-5
D gene: -
J gene: TRBJ2-7
CDR3 DNA: TGTGCCAGCAGTTACTCGGAGACAGGAACCTACGAGCAGTACTTC
CDR3 protein: CASSYSETGTYEQYF

clone size: -
V gene: TRBV20-1
D gene: -
J gene: TRBJ2-7
CDR3 DNA: TGCAGTGCTATTTCCCGGAACTTAACCTACGAGCAGTACTTC
CDR3 protein: CSAISRNLTYEQYF

clone size: -
V gene: TRBV5-1
D gene: -
J gene: TRBJ1-1
CDR3 DNA: TGCGCCAGCAGCTTGGTGGGGGTGGCGAACACTGAAGCTTTCTTT
CDR3 protein: CASSLVGVANTEAFF

clone size: few
V gene: TRBV7-3
D gene: TRBD2
J gene: TRBJ2-3
CDR3 DNA: TGTGCCAGCAGCTTATTCTCGGGAGGAGATACGCAGTATTTT
CDR3 protein: CASSLFSGGDTQYF

clone size: -
V gene: TRBV29-1
D gene: -
J gene: TRBJ1-2
CDR3 DNA: TGCAGCGTTGGGGGAGGAGAACGCTACACCTTC
CDR3 protein: CSVGGGERYTF

clone size: -
V gene: TRBV21-1
D gene: -
J gene: TRBJ2-3
CDR3 DNA: TGTGCCAGCAGAGGCGGCAGTTTCACAGATACGCAGTATTTT
CDR3 protein: CASRGGSFTDTQYF

clone size: -
V gene: TRBV9
D gene: -
J gene: TRBJ2-1
CDR3 DNA: TGTGCCAGCAGCGTAGAGGGGGGGCGCGGCAATGAGCAGTTCTTC
CDR3 protein: CASSVEGGRGNEQFF

clone size: few
V gene: TRBV5-6
D gene: TRBD1
J gene: TRBJ2-1
CDR3 DNA: TGTGCCAGCTGGGGACAGGGGAATGAGCAGTTCTTC
CDR3 protein: CASWGQGNEQFF

clone size: -
V gene: TRBV5-1
D gene: -
J gene: TRBJ2-2
CDR3 DNA: TGCGCCAGCAGTTCTCTTCCGGACACCGGGGAGCTGTTTTTT
CDR3 protein: CASSSLPDTGELFF

clone size: -
V gene: TRBV5-8
D gene: TRBD2
J gene: TRBJ2-5
CDR3 DNA: TGTGCCAGCAGCTCGGGACTAGCGGGCAAAGAGACCCAGTACTTC
CDR3 protein: CASSSGLAGKETQYF

clone size: few
V gene: TRBV29-1
D gene: -
J gene: TRBJ1-1
CDR3 DNA: TGCAGCACTTCCGGACGGGGCACTGAAGCTTTCTTT
CDR3 protein: CSTSGRGTEAFF

clone size: -
V gene: TRBV5-1
D gene: TRBD1
J gene: TRBJ2-7
CDR3 DNA: TGCGCCAGCAGCTTGGGACAGGGGGTCGACGAGCAGTACTTC
CDR3 protein: CASSLGQGVDEQYF

clone size: -
V gene: TRBV7-9
D gene: TRBD1
J gene: TRBJ1-2
CDR3 DNA: TGTGCCAGCAGTCCAGGACAGGGTGTAGGGTATGGCTACACCTTC
CDR3 protein: CASSPGQGVGYGYTF

clone size: -
V gene: TRBV12-3/TRBV12-4
D gene: -
J gene: TRBJ2-1
CDR3 DNA: TGTGCCAGCAGTTCGGCAGACGATCTCTACAATGAGCAGTTCTTC
CDR3 protein: CASSSADDLYNEQFF

clone size: few
V gene: TRBV7-9
D gene: -
J gene: TRBJ1-6
CDR3 DNA: TGTGCCAGCAGCTTTAGTGACGGGGATTCACCCCTCCACTTT
CDR3 protein: CASSFSDGDSPLHF

clone size: -
V gene: TRBV5-1
D gene: TRBD1
J gene: TRBJ2-5
CDR3 DNA: TGCGCCAGCAGCTTGTTCCCTCGTACCGGGACAGATTCGACCCAGTACTTC
CDR3 protein: CASSLFPRTGTDSTQYF

clone size: few
V gene: TRBV6-2/TRBV6-3
D gene: TRBD2
J gene: TRBJ2-2
CDR3 DNA: TGTGCCAGCAGTTACTCTTTAGCGGGAGCCAACACCGGGGAGCTGTTTTTT
CDR3 protein: CASSYSLAGANTGELFF

clone size: few
V gene: TRBV21-1
D gene: -
J gene: TRBJ1-1
CDR3 DNA: TGTGCCAGCAGCAAAGGTGGAAACACTGAAGCTTTCTTT
CDR3 protein: CASSKGGNTEAFF

clone size: many
V gene: TRBV5-1
D gene: TRBD1
J gene: TRBJ2-1
CDR3 DNA: TGCGCCAGCAGCTTCCGGGACAGTTACAATGAGCAGTTCTTC
CDR3 protein: CASSFRDSYNEQFF

clone size: few
V gene: TRBV9
D gene: -
J gene: TRBJ1-2
CDR3 DNA: TGTGCCAGCGACGCTGATGGCTACACCTTC
CDR3 protein: CASDADGYTF

clone size: many
V gene: TRBV6-2/TRBV6-3
D gene: TRBD2
J gene: TRBJ2-7
CDR3 DNA: TGTGCCAGCACCTCCCCGGTGGGGACTAGCGGATCCTACGAGCAGTACTTC
CDR3 protein: CASTSPVGTSGSYEQYF

clone size: few
V gene: TRBV12-3/TRBV12-4
D gene: -
J gene: TRBJ2-1
CDR3 DNA: TGTGCCAGCACCTCGGATGCCCATGAGCAGTTCTTC
CDR3 protein: CASTSDAHEQFF

clone size: medium-sized
V gene: TRBV6-5
D gene: -
J gene: TRBJ1-1
CDR3 DNA: TGTGCCAGCAGTTATGGGGACGGGTTGGCTTTCTTT
CDR3 protein: CASSYGDGLAFF

clone size: few
V gene: TRBV20-1
D gene: TRBD1
J gene: TRBJ2-7
CDR3 DNA: TGCAGTGCTTCCGACAGGGAGCGTCCCTACGAGCAGTACTTC
CDR3 protein: CSASDRERPYEQYF

clone size: many
V gene: TRBV11-1
D gene: TRBD2
J gene: TRBJ2-3
CDR3 DNA: TGTGCCAGCAGCTTAGGTTTGGCGGGAGTTTCGAGCACAGATACGCAGTATTTT
CDR3 protein: CASSLGLAGVSSTDTQYF

clone size: many
V gene: TRBV5-1
D gene: TRBD1
J gene: TRBJ2-2
CDR3 DNA: TGCGCCAGCAGCGCCAGGGGGCGAGACACCGGGGAGCTGTTTTTT
CDR3 protein: CASSARGRDTGELFF

clone size: few
V gene: TRBV7-8
D gene: -
J gene: TRBJ2-7
CDR3 DNA: TGTGCCAGCAGCTTAGTTGGGACGACTACCTCCTACGAGCAGTACTTC
CDR3 protein: CASSLVGTTTSYEQYF

clone size: few
V gene: TRBV7-3
D gene: -
J gene: TRBJ2-1
CDR3 DNA: TGTGCCAGCAGCTTAATCGGGGGCTTGAGCAATGAGCAGTTCTTC
CDR3 protein: CASSLIGGLSNEQFF

clone size: -
V gene: TRBV12-3/TRBV12-4
D gene: -
J gene: TRBJ2-7
CDR3 DNA: TGTGCCAGCAGTACCCGGGTAGCTACCAACGAGCAGTACTTC
CDR3 protein: CASSTRVATNEQYF

clone size: few
V gene: TRBV13
D gene: -
J gene: TRBJ1-1
CDR3 DNA: TGTGCCAGCAGCTTCGTGCAGGGACGTTTCACTGAAGCTTTCTTT
CDR3 protein: CASSFVQGRFTEAFF

clone size: few
V gene: TRBV5-4
D gene: -
J gene: TRBJ1-1
CDR3 DNA: TGTGCCAGCAGCGGCAACACTGAAGCTTTCTTT
CDR3 protein: CASSGNTEAFF

clone size: many
V gene: TRBV5-6
D gene: -
J gene: TRBJ2-2
CDR3 DNA: TGTGCCAGCAGCTTTCCAACAGCCAACACCGGGGAGCTGTTTTTT
CDR3 protein: CASSFPTANTGELFF

clone size: few
V gene: TRBV6-1
D gene: -
J gene: TRBJ1-5
CDR3 DNA: TGTGCCAGCAGTGAAGTATCGGGGGCTCGGCAGCCCCAGCATTTT
CDR3 protein: CASSEVSGARQPQHF

clone size: -
V gene: TRBV7-9
D gene: TRBD2
J gene: TRBJ2-3
CDR3 DNA: TGTGCCAGCAGCCGAAGACTAGCGGGGACTAGCACAGATACGCAGTATTTT
CDR3 protein: CASSRRLAGTSTDTQYF

clone size: -
V gene: TRBV2
D gene: -
J gene: TRBJ1-1
CDR3 DNA: TGTGCCAGCAGGACGGACGTGAACACTGAAGCTTTCTTT
CDR3 protein: CASRTDVNTEAFF

clone size: -
V gene: TRBV24-1
D gene: TRBD2
J gene: TRBJ2-1
CDR3 DNA: TGTGCCACCAGTGATCTAGCGGGGGACCCCAATGAGCAGTTCTTC
CDR3 protein: CATSDLAGDPNEQFF

clone size: -
V gene: TRBV4-1
D gene: -
J gene: TRBJ1-5
CDR3 DNA: TGCGCCAGCAGCCATCCGGGGACTCAGCCCCAGCATTTT
CDR3 protein: CASSHPGTQPQHF

clone size: few
V gene: TRBV6-5
D gene: -
J gene: TRBJ1-1
CDR3 DNA: TGTGCCACCTCTTATGGGTCCACTGAAGCTTTCTTT
CDR3 protein: CATSYGSTEAFF

clone size: few
V gene: TRBV29-1
D gene: -
J gene: TRBJ2-2
CDR3 DNA: TGCAGCGTTCCCACAGAGGGACGGGGGTCCGGGGAGCTGTTTTTT
CDR3 protein: CSVPTEGRGSGELFF

clone size: -
V gene: TRBV15
D gene: -
J gene: TRBJ2-3
CDR3 DNA: TGTGCCACCAGCAGCCCCCAGGCAGCCACAGATACGCAGTATTTT
CDR3 protein: CATSSPQAATDTQYF

clone size: few
V gene: TRBV11-2
D gene: TRBD1
J gene: TRBJ2-5
CDR3 DNA: TGTGCCAGCAGCACCCGGACAGGGCTGGAGACCCAGTACTTC
CDR3 protein: CASSTRTGLETQYF

clone size: few
V gene: TRBV30
D gene: TRBD2
J gene: TRBJ2-7
CDR3 DNA: TGTGCCTGGACTAGCGGGAGTCTTTCCTACGAGCAGTACTTC
CDR3 protein: CAWTSGSLSYEQYF

clone size: few
V gene: TRBV2
D gene: -
J gene: TRBJ2-3
CDR3 DNA: TGTGCCAGTTTCCGGGACAGCACAGATACGCAGTATTTT
CDR3 protein: CASFRDSTDTQYF

clone size: few
V gene: TRBV2
D gene: -
J gene: TRBJ1-1
CDR3 DNA: TGTGCCAGCATTTTCCTGACATTGAACACTGAAGCTTTCTTT
CDR3 protein: CASIFLTLNTEAFF

clone size: few
V gene: TRBV20-1
D gene: TRBD2
J gene: TRBJ2-1
CDR3 DNA: TGCAGTGTTGAGATAGCGGGAGTAGCCTACAATGAGCAGTTCTTC
CDR3 protein: CSVEIAGVAYNEQFF

clone size: -
V gene: TRBV7-9
D gene: TRBD2
J gene: TRBJ2-7
CDR3 DNA: TGTGCCAGCAGCACTCCGACTAGCGGGACGCCCTACGAGCAGTACTTC
CDR3 protein: CASSTPTSGTPYEQYF

clone size: -
V gene: TRBV6-2/TRBV6-3
D gene: -
J gene: TRBJ2-1
CDR3 DNA: TGTGCCAGCAGTTCCGTAACGGGAAGGGTTAACAATGAGCAGTTCTTC
CDR3 protein: CASSSVTGRVNNEQFF

clone size: -
V gene: TRBV11-2
D gene: -
J gene: TRBJ2-3
CDR3 DNA: TGTGCCAGCAGCTTAGAGGTCGCAGATACGCAGTATTTT
CDR3 protein: CASSLEVADTQYF

clone size: many
V gene: TRBV12-3/TRBV12-4
D gene: -
J gene: TRBJ2-2
CDR3 DNA: TGTGCCAGCAGTTTTCGGGAGCCCAACACCGGGGAGCTGTTTTTT
CDR3 protein: CASSFREPNTGELFF